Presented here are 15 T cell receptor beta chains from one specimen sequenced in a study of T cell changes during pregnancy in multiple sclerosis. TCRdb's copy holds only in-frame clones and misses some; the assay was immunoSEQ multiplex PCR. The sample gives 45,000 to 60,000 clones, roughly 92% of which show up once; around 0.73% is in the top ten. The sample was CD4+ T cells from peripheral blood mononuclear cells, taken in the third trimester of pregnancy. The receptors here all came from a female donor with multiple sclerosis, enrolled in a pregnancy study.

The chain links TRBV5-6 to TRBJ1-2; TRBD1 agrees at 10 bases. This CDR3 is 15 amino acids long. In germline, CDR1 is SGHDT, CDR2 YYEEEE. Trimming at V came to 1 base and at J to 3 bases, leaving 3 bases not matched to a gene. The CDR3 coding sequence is TGTGCCAGCAGCTTGCCCGGGACAGGGGACTATGGCTACACCTTC. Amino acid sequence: CASSLPGTGDYGYTF.

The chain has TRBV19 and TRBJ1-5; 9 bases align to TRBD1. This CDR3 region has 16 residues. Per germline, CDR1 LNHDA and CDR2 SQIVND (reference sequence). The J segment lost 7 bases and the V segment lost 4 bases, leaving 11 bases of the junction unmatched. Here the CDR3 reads CASSRLRDRVGQPQHF. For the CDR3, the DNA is TGTGCCAGTAGTAGGCTCCGGGACAGGGTTGGACAGCCCCAGCATTTT.

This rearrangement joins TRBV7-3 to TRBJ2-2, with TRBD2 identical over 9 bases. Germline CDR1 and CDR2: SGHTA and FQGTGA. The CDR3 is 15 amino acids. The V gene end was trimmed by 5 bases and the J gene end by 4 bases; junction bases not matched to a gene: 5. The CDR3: CASSGGGAGTGELFF. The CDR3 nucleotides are TGTGCCAGCAGCGGCGGGGGGGCCGGCACCGGGGAGCTGTTTTTT.

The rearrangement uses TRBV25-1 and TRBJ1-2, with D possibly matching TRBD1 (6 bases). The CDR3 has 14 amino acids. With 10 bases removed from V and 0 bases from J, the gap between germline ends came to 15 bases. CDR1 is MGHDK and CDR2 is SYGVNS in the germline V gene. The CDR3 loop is CATKGGGANYGYTF. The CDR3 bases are TGTGCCACCAAGGGGGGGGGAGCTAACTATGGCTACACCTTC.

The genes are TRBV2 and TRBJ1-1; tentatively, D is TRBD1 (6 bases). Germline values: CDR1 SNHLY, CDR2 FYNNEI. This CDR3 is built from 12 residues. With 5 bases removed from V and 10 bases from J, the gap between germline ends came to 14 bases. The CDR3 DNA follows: TGTGCCAGCAGTCCTAACAGGGAGGGAGCTTTCTTT. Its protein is CASSPNREGAFF.

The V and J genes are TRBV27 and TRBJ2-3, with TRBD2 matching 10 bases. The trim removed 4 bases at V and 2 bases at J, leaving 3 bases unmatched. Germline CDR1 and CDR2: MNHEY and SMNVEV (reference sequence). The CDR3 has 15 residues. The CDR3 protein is CASSSSGGTTDTQYF. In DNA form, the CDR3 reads TGTGCCAGCAGTTCTAGCGGGGGAACCACAGATACGCAGTATTTT.

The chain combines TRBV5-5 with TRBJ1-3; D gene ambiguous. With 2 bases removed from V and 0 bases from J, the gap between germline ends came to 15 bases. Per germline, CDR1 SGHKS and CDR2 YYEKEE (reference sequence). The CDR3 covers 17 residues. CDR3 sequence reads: CASSFLGRTLSGNTIYF. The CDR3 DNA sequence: TGTGCCAGCAGCTTTTTGGGCCGAACCCTCTCTGGAAACACCATATATTTT.

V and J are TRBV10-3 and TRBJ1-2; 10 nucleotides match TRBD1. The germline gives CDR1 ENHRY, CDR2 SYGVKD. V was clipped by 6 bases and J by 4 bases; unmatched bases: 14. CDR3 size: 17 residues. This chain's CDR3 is CAISLGRQGAMGYGYTF. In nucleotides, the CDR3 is TGTGCCATCAGCCTTGGGCGACAGGGGGCGATGGGCTATGGCTACACCTTC.

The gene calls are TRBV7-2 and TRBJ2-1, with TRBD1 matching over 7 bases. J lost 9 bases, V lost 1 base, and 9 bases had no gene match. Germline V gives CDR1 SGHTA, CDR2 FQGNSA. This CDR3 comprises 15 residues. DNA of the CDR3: TGTGCCAGCAGCTTAGATCAGGGGGTAGGGGGTGAGCAGTTCTTC. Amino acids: CASSLDQGVGGEQFF.

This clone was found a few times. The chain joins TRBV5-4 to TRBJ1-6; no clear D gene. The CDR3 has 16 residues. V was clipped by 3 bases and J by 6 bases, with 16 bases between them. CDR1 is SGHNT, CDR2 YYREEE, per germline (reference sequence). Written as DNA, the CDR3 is TGTGCCAGCAGCTCCGGAGCCCTCATCGGTAATTCACCCCTCCACTTT. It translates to CASSSGALIGNSPLHF.

The DNA of the CDR3 is TGTGCCAGCAGATCTACAGGGCGCGCACGGTACGAGCAGTACTTC. Translation: CASRSTGRARYEQYF. The chain is built from TRBV13 and TRBJ2-7; D may be TRBD1 (6 bases). The CDR3 totals 15 residues. Germline V lookup: CDR1 PRHDT, CDR2 FYEKMQ (reference sequence). Trimming cost V 6 bases and J 4 bases, with 19 bases left between them. The full variable domain, its missing parts supplied by reference TRBV13 and TRBJ2-7, is AAGVIQSPRHLIKEKRETATLKCYPIPRHDTVYWYQQGPGQDPQFLISFYEKMQSDKGSIPDRFSAQQFSDYHSELNMSSLELGDSALYFCASRSTGRARYEQYFGPGTRLTVT.

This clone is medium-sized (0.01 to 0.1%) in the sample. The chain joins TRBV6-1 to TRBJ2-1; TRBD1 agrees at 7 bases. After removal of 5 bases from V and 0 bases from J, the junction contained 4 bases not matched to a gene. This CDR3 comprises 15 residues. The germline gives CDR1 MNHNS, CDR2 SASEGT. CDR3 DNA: TGTGCCAGCAGTCGGGACAGTGTCTCCTACAATGAGCAGTTCTTC. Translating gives CASSRDSVSYNEQFF.

CDR3 loop: CSALSGGAFF. The CDR3 nucleotides are TGCAGTGCTTTAAGCGGGGGAGCTTTCTTT. The chain recombines TRBV20-1 with TRBJ1-1, with D tentatively TRBD1 (5 bases). CDR1 and CDR2 from the germline V gene are DFQATT and SNEGSKA (reference sequence). This CDR3 comprises 10 residues. The V gene lost 5 bases and the J gene lost 10 bases, with 11 bases spanning the gap.

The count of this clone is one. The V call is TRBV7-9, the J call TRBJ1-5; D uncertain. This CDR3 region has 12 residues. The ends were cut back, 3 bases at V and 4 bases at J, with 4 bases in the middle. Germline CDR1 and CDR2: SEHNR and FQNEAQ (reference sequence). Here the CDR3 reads CASSFPNQPQHF. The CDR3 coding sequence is TGTGCCAGCAGCTTCCCGAATCAGCCCCAGCATTTT.

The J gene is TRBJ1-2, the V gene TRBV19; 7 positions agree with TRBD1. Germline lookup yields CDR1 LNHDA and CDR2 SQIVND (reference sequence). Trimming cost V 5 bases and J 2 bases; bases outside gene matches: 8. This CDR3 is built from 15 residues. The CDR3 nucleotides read TGTGCCAGTAGTCCCTACAGGGGTTGGAACTATGGCTACACCTTC. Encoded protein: CASSPYRGWNYGYTF.